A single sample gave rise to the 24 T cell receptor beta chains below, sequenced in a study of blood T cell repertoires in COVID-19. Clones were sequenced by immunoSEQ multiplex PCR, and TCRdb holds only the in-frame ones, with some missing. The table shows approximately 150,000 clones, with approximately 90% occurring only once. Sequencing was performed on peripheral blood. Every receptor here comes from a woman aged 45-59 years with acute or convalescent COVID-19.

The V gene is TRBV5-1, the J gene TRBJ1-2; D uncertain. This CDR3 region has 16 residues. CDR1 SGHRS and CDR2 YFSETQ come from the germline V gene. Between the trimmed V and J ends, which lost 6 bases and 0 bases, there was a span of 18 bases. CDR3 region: CASNSNPRGPNYGYTF. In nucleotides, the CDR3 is TGCGCCAGCAACTCGAATCCCCGAGGGCCTAACTATGGCTACACCTTC.

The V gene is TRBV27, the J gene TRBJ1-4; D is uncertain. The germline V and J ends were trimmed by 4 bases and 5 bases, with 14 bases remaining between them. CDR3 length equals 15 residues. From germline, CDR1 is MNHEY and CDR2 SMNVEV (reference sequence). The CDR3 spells CASSSSGSENEKLFF. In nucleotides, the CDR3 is TGTGCCAGCAGTTCCAGCGGTTCTGAAAATGAAAAACTGTTTTTT.

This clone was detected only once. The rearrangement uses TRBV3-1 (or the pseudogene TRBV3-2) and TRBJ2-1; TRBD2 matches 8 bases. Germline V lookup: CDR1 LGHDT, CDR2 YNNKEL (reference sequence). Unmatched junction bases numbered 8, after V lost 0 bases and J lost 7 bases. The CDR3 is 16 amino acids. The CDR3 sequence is CASSQEVAGTPNEQFF. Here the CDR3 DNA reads TGTGCCAGCAGCCAAGAGGTAGCGGGGACCCCGAATGAGCAGTTCTTC.

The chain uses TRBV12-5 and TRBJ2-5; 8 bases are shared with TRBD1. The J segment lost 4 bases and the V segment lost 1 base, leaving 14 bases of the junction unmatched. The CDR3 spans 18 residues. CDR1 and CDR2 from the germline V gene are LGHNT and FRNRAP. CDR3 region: CASGLGGARDRYGETQYF. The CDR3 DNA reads TGTGCTAGTGGTTTGGGGGGGGCCCGGGACAGGTATGGAGAGACCCAGTACTTC.

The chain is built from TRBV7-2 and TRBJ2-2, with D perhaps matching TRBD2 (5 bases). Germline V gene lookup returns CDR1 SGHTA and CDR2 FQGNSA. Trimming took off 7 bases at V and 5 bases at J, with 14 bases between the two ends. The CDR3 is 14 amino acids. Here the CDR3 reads CASTLPEGTGELFF. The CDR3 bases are TGTGCCAGCACCCTTCCAGAGGGAACCGGGGAGCTGTTTTTT.

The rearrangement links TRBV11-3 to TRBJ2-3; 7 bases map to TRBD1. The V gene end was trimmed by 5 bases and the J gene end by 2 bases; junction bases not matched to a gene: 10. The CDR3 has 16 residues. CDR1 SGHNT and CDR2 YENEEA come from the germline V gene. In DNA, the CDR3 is TGTGCCAGCAGCCGTGGGGGACAGCTCCTCACAGATACGCAGTATTTT. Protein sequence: CASSRGGQLLTDTQYF.

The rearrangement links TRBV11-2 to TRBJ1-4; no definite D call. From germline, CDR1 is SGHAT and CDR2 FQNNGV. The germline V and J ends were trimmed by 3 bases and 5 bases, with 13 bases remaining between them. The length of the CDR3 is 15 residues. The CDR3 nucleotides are TGTGCCAGCAGCTTCCTACTTAATCTCAATGAAAAACTGTTTTTT. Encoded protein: CASSFLLNLNEKLFF.

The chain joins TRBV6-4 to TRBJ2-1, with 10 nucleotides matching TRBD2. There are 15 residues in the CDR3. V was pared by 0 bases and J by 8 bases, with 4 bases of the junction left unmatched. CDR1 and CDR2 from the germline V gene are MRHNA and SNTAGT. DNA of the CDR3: TGTGCCAGCAGTGACTCATTAGCGGGAGGATATGAGCAGTTCTTC. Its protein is CASSDSLAGGYEQFF.

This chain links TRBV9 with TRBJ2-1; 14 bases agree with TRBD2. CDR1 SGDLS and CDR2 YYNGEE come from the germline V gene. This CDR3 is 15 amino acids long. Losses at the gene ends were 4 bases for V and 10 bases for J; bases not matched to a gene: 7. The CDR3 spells CASSRPGLAGEEQFF. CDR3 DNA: TGTGCCAGCAGCAGACCGGGACTAGCGGGGGAGGAGCAGTTCTTC.

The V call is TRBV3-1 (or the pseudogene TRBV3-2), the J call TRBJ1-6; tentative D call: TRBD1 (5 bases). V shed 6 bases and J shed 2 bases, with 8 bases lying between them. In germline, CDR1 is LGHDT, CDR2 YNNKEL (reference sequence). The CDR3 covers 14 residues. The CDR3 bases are TGTGCCAGCAGTTCGGGGGCCTATAATTCACCCCTCCACTTT. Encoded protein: CASSSGAYNSPLHF.

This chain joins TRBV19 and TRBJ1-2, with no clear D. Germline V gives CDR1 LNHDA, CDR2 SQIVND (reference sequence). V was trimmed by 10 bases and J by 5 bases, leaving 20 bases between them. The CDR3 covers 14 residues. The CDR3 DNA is TGTGCCACCGAGAGAGGAGTGGGTCAATATGGCTACACCTTC. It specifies CATERGVGQYGYTF.

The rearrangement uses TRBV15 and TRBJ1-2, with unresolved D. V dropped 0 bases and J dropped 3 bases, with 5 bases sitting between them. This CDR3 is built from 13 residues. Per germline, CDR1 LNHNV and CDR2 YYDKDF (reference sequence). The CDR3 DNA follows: TGTGCCACCAGCAGAGAACAGTACTATGGCTACACCTTC. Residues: CATSREQYYGYTF.

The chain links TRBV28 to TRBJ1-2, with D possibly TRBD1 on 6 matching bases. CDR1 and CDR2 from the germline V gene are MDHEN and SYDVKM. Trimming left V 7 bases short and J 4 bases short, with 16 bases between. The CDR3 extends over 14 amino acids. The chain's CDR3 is CASTRTATLYGYTF. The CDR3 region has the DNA TGTGCCAGCACCAGGACAGCCACGCTCTATGGCTACACCTTC.

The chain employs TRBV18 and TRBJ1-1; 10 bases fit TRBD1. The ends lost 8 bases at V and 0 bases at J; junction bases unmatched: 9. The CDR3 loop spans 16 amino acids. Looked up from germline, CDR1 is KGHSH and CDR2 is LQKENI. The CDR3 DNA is TGTGCCAGCGCTACCGGGACAGGGGTCATGAACACTGAAGCTTTCTTT. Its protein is CASATGTGVMNTEAFF.

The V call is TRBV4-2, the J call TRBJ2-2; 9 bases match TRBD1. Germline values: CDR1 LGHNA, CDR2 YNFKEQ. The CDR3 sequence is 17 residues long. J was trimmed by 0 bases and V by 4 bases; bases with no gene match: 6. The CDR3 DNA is TGTGCCAGCAGCCCCAGGACAGGGGTACCGAACACCGGGGAGCTGTTTTTT. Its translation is CASSPRTGVPNTGELFF.

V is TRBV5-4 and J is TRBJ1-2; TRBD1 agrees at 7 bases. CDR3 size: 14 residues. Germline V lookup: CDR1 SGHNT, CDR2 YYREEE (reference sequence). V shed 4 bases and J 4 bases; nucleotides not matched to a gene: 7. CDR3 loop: CASSPGQVPYGYTF. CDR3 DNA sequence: TGTGCCAGCAGCCCAGGACAGGTGCCCTATGGCTACACCTTC. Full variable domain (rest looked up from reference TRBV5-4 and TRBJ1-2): ETGVTQSPTHLIKTRGQQVTLRCSSQSGHNTVSWYQQALGQGPQFIFQYYREEENGRGNFPPRFSGLQFPNYSSELNVNALELDDSALYLCASSPGQVPYGYTFGSGTRLTVV.

CDR3 residues: CAWSPPTGYNSPLHF. CDR3 nucleotides: TGTGCCTGGAGTCCTCCGACAGGATACAATTCACCCCTCCACTTT. V is TRBV30 and J is TRBJ1-6; D may be TRBD1 (6 bases). The CDR3 is made up of 15 amino acids. Trimming stripped 2 bases from V and 7 bases from J, with 15 bases between. CDR1 and CDR2 from the germline V gene are GTSNPN and SVGIG (reference sequence).

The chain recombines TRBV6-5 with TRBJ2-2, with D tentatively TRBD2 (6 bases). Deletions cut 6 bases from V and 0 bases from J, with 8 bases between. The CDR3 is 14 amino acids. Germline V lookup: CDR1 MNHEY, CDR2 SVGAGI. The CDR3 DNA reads TGTGCCAGCAGGGGGACTGCGAACACCGGGGAGCTGTTTTTT. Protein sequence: CASRGTANTGELFF.

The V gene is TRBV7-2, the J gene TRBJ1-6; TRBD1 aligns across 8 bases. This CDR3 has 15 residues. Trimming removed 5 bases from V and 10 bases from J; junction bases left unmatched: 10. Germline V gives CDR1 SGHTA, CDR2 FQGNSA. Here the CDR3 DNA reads TGTGCCAGCAGCCGGGCGACAGGGGAACGATCACCCCTCCACTTT. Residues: CASSRATGERSPLHF.

In DNA form, the CDR3 reads TGTGCCAGTAGTATTGAGACAGTGACCTATGGCTACACCTTC. Protein product: CASSIETVTYGYTF. This sequence joins TRBV19 and TRBJ1-2, with a tentative D call TRBD1 (5 bases). The germline gives CDR1 LNHDA, CDR2 SQIVND (reference sequence). The CDR3 covers 14 residues. Trimming pared 3 bases from V and 4 bases from J, leaving 12 bases between.

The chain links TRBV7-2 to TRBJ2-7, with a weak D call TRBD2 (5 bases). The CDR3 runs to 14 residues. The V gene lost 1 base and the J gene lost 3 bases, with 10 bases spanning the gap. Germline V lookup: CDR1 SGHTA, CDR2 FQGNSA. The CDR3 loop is CASSLEDGGYEQYF. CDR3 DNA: TGTGCCAGCAGCTTAGAGGACGGAGGCTACGAGCAGTACTTC.

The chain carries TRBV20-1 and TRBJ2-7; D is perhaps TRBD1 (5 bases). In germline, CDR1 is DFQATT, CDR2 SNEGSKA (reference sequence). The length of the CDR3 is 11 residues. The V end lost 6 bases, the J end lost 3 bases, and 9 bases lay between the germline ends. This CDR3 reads CSAKQDYEQYF. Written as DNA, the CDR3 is TGCAGTGCAAAACAGGACTACGAGCAGTACTTC.

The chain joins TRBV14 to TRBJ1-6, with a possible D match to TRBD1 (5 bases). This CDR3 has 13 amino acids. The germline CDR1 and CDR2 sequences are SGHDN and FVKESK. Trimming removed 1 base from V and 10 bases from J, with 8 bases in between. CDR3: CASSQGGGSPLHF. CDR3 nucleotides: TGTGCCAGCAGCCAAGGCGGGGGGTCACCCCTCCACTTT.

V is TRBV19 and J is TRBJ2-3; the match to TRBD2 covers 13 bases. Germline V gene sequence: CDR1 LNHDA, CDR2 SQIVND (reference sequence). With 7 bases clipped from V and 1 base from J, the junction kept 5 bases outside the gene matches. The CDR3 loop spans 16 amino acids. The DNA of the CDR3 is TGTGCCAGTACTACAGGGACTAGCGGGGGCACAGATACGCAGTATTTT. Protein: CASTTGTSGGTDTQYF.